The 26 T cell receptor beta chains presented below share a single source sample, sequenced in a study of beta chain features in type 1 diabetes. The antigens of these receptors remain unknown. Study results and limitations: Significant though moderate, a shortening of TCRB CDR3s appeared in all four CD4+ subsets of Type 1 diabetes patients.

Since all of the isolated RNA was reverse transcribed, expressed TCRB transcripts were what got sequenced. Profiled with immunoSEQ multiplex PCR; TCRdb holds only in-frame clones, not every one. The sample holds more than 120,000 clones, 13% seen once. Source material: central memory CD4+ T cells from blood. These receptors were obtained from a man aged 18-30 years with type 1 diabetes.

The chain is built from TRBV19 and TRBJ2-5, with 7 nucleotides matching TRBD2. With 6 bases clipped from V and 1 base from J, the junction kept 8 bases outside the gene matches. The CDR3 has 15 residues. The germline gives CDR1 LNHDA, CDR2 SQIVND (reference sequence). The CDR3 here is CASSLSGVTQETQYF. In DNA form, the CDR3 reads TGTGCCAGTAGCTTAAGCGGGGTCACCCAAGAGACCCAGTACTTC.

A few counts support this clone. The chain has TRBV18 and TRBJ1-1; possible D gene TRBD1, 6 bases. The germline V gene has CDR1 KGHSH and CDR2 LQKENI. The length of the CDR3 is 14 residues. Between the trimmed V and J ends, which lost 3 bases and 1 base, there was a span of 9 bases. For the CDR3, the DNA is TGTGCCAGCTCACCTAGCAGGGGGAACACTGAAGCTTTCTTT. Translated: CASSPSRGNTEAFF.

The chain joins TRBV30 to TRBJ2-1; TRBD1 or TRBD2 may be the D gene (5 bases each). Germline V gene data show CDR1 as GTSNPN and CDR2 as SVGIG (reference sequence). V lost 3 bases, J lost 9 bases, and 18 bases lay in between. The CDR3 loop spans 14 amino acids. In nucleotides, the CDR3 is TGTGCCTGGAGGGGGACGGGGATTCTCGGTGAGCAGTTCTTC. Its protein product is CAWRGTGILGEQFF.

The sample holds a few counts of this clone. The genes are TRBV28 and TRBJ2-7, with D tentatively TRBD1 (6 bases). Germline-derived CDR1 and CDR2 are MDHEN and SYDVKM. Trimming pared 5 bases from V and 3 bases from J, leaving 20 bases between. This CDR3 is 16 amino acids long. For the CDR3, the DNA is TGTGCCAGCAGTCCCACCGGGACACCCGCCCTCTACGAGCAGTACTTC. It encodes CASSPTGTPALYEQYF.

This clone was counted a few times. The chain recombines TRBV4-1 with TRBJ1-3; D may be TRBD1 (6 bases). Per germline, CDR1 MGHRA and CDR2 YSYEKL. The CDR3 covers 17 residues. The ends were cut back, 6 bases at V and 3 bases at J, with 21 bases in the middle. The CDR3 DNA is TGCGCCAGCAGACACCCTACCGGGACACAGAATGGAAACACCATATATTTT. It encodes CASRHPTGTQNGNTIYF.

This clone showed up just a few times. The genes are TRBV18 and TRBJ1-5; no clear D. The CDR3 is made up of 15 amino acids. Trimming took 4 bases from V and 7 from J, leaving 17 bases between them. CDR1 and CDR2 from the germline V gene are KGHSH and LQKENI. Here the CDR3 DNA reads TGTGCCAGCTCACTTACAGAAAGCCTAGGGCAGCCCCAGCATTTT. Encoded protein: CASSLTESLGQPQHF. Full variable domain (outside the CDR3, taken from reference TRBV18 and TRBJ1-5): NAGVMQNPRHLVRRRGQEARLRCSPMKGHSHVYWYRQLPEEGLKFMVYLQKENIIDESGMPKERFSAEFPKEGPSILRIQQVVRGDSAAYFCASSLTESLGQPQHFGDGTRLSIL.

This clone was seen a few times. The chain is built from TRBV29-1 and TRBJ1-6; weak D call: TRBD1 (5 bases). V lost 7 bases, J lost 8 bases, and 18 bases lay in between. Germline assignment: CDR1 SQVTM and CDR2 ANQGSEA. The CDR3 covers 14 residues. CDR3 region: CSAREAGRDSPLHF. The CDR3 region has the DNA TGCAGCGCCAGAGAGGCAGGGAGGGATTCACCCCTCCACTTT.

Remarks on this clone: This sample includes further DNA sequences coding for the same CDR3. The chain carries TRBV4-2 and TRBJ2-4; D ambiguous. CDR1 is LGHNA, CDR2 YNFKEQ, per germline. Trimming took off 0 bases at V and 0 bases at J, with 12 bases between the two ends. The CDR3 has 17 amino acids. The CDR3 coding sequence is TGTGCCAGCAGCCAAGAGGGCAGCAGCCTAGCCAAAAACATTCAGTACTTC. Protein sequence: CASSQEGSSLAKNIQYF.

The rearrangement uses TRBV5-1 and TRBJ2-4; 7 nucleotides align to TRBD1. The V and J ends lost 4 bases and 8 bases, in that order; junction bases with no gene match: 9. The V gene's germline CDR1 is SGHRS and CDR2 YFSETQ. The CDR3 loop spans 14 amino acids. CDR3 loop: CASSQGTVGDIQYF. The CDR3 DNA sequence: TGCGCCAGCAGCCAAGGGACAGTCGGGGACATTCAGTACTTC.

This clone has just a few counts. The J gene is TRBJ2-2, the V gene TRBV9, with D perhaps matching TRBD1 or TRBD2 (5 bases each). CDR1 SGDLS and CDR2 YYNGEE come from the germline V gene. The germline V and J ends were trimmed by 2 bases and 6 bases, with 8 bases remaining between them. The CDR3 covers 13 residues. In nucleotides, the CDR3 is TGTGCCAGCAGCGTGGGACCCTCCGGGGAGCTGTTTTTT. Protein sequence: CASSVGPSGELFF. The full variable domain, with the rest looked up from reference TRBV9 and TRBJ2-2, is DSGVTQTPKHLITATGQRVTLRCSPRSGDLSVYWYQQSLDQGLQFLIQYYNGEERAKGNILERFSAQQFPDLHSELNLSSLELGDSALYFCASSVGPSGELFFGEGSRLTVL.

Here the CDR3 reads CASSLSWTGDNYGYTF. The CDR3 DNA sequence: TGTGCCAGCAGTTTATCGTGGACAGGGGATAACTATGGCTACACCTTC. The chain links TRBV27 to TRBJ1-2, with 9 positions matching TRBD1. J gave up 1 base and V 0 bases, and 3 bases lay outside the gene matches. The CDR3 contains 16 residues. The germline gives CDR1 MNHEY, CDR2 SMNVEV (reference sequence).

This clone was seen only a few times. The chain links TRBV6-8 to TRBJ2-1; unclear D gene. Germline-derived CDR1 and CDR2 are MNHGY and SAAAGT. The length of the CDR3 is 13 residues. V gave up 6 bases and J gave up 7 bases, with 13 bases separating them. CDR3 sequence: CASRREAWNEQFF. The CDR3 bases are TGTGCCAGCAGGAGAGAAGCTTGGAATGAGCAGTTCTTC.

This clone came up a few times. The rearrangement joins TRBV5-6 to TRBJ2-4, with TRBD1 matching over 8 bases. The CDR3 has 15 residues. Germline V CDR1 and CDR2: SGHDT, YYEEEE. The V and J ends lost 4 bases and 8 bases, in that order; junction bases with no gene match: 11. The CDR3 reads CASSARTGSGDIQYF. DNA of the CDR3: TGTGCCAGCAGCGCCAGGACAGGGTCCGGCGACATTCAGTACTTC.

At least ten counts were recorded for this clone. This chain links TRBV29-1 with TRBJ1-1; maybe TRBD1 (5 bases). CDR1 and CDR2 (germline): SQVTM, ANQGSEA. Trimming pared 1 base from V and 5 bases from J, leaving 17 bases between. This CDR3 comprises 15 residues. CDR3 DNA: TGCAGCGTTGAAGGGACTGGCGGGGCAGGGACTGAAGCTTTCTTT. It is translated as CSVEGTGGAGTEAFF.

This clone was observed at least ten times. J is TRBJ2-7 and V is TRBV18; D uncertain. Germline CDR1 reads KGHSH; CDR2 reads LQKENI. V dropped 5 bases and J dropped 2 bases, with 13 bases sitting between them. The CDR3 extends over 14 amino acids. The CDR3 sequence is CASSNPDRAYEQYF. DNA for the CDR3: TGTGCCAGCTCAAACCCAGACCGAGCCTACGAGCAGTACTTC.

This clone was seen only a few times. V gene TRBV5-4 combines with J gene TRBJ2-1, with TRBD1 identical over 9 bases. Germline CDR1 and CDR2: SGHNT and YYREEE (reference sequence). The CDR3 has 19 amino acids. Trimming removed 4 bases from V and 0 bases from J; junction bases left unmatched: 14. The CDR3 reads CASSTETGTGRGSYNEQFF. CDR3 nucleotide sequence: TGTGCCAGCAGCACCGAAACCGGGACAGGGCGGGGCTCCTACAATGAGCAGTTCTTC.

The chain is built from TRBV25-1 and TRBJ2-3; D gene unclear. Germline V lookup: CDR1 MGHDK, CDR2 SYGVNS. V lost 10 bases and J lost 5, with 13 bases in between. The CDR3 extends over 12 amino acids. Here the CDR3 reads CATSLKGDTQYF. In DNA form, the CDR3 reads TGTGCCACCAGCCTAAAGGGAGATACGCAGTATTTT.

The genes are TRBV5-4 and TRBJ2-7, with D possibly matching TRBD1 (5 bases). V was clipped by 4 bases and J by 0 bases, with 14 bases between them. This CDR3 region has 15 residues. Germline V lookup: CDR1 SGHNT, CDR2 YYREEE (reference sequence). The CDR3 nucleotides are TGTGCCAGCAGCGGTCCAGGGCAATTCTCCTACGAGCAGTACTTC. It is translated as CASSGPGQFSYEQYF.

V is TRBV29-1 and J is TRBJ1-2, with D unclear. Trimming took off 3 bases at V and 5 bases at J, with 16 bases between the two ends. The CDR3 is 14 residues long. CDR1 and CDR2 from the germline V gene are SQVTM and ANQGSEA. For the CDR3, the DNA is TGCAGCGTTGATCCACAGCAGGTGAAGTATGGCTACACCTTC. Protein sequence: CSVDPQQVKYGYTF.

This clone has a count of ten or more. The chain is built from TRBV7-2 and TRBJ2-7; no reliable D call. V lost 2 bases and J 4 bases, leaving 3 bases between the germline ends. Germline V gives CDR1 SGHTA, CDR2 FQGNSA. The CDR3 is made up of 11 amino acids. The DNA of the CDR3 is TGTGCCAGCAGCTTAATGTACGAGCAGTACTTC. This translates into CASSLMYEQYF.

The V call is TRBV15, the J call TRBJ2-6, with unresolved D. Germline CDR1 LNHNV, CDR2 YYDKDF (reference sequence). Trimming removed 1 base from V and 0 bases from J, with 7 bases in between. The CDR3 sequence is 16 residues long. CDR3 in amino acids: CATSRGLSSGANVLTF. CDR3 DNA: TGTGCCACCAGCAGAGGACTTTCCTCTGGGGCCAACGTCCTGACTTTC.

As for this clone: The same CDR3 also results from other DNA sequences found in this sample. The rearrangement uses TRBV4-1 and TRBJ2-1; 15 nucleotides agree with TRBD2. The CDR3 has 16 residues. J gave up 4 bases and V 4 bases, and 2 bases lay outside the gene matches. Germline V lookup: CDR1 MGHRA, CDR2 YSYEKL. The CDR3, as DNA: TGCGCCAGCAGCCCAGGACTAGCGGGGGGGTACAATGAGCAGTTCTTC. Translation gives CASSPGLAGGYNEQFF.

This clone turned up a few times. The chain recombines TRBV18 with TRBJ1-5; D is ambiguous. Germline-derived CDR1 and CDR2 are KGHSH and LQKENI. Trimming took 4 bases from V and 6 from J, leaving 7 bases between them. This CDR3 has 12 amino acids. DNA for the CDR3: TGTGCCAGCTCACTTAAGGGTCAGCCCCAGCATTTT. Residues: CASSLKGQPQHF.

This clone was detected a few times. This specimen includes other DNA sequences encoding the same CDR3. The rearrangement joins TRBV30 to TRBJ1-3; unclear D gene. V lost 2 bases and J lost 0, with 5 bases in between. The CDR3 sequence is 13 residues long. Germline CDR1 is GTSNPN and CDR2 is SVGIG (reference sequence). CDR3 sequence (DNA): TGTGCCTGGAGTAGGAGCTCTGGAAACACCATATATTTT. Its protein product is CAWSRSSGNTIYF.

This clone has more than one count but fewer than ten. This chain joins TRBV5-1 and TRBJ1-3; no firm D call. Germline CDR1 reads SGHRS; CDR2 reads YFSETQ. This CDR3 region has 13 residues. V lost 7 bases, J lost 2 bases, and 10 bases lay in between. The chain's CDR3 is CASYDLTGNTIYF. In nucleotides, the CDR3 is TGCGCCAGCTACGACCTGACTGGAAACACCATATATTTT. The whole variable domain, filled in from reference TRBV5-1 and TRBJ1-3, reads KAGVTQTPRYLIKTRGQQVTLSCSPISGHRSVSWYQQTPGQGLQFLFEYFSETQRNKGNFPGRFSGRQFSNSRSEMNVSTLELGDSALYLCASYDLTGNTIYFGEGSWLTVV.

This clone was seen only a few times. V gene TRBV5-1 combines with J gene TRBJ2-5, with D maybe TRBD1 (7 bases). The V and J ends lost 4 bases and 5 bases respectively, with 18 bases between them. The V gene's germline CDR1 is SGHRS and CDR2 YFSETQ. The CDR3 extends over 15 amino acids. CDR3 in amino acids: CASSAGQAREETQYF. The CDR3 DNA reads TGCGCCAGCAGCGCTGGACAGGCCCGGGAGGAGACCCAGTACTTC.